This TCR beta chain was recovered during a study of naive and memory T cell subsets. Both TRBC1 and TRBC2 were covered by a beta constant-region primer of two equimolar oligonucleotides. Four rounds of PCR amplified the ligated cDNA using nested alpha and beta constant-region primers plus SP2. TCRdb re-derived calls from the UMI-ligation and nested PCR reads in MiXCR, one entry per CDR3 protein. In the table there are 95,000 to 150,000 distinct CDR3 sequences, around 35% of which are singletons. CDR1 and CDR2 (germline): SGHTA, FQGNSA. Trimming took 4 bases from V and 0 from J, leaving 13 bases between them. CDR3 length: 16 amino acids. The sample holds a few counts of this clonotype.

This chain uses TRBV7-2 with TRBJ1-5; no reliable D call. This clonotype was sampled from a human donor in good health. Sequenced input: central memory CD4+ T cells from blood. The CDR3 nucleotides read TGTGCCAGCAGCTCACCGAGCGGGATTAGCAATCAGCCCCAGCATTTT. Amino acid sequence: CASSSPSGISNQPQHF.